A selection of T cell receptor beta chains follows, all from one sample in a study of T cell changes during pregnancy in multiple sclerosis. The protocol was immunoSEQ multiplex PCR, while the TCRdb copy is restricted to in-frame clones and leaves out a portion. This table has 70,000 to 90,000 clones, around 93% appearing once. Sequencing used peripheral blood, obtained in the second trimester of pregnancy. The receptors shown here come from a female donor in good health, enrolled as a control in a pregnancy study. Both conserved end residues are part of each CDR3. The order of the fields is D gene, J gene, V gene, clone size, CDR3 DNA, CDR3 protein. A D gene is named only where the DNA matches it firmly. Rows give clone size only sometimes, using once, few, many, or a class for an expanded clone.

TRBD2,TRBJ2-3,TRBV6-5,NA,TGTGCCAGCAGGTACAGGCGGGGGGCCCCAGATACGCAGTATTTT,CASRYRRGAPDTQYF
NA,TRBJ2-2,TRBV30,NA,TGTGCCTGGAACAGACAGGACACCGGGGAGCTGTTTTTT,CAWNRQDTGELFF
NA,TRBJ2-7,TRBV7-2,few,TGTGCCAGCAGCTCGCTGGGCGGGGGCGTAGGATACGAGCAGTACTTC,CASSSLGGGVGYEQYF
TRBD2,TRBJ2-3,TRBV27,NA,TGTGCCAGCAGACGGAGCGGGGGGGCTAGAGATACGCAGTATTTT,CASRRSGGARDTQYF
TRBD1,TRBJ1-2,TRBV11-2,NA,TGTGCCAGCAGCTTGGGACAGGCCCACTATGGCTACACCTTC,CASSLGQAHYGYTF
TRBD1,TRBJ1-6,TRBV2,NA,TGTGCCAGCAGTGACTCGCGGGACAGGGGTTGGTCACCCCTCCACTTT,CASSDSRDRGWSPLHF
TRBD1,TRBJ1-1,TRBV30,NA,TGTGCCTGGAGAGGCCAGGGGGCCGGAACTGAAGCTTTCTTT,CAWRGQGAGTEAFF
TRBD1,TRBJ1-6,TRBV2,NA,TGTGCCAGCAGTCGGGACAGTTTCTTGAGTGCACCCCTCCACTTT,CASSRDSFLSAPLHF
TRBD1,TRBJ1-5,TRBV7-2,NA,TGTGCCAGCAGCTCGACCCGGACAGGAAGCAATCAGCCCCAGCATTTT,CASSSTRTGSNQPQHF
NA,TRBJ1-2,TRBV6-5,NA,TGTGCCAGCAGTACCGGTAGGAGGGCATATGGCTACACCTTC,CASSTGRRAYGYTF
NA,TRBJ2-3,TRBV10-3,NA,TGTGCCATTAGGGGGGGGCAGGGCACAGATACGCAGTATTTT,CAIRGGQGTDTQYF
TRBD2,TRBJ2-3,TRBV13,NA,TGTGCCAGCAGCCCCCGGGTAGCGGGCGGAGATACGCAGTATTTT,CASSPRVAGGDTQYF
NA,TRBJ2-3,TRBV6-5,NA,TGTGCCAGCAGTTACTCAGGTCTAGTTGGAGATACGCAGTATTTT,CASSYSGLVGDTQYF
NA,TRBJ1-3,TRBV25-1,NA,TGTGCCAGCAGTCCCGGTCGCTCTGGAAACACCATATATTTT,CASSPGRSGNTIYF
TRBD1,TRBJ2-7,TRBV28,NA,TGTGCCAGCAATACATATCGACAGGGGGCTAACGAGCAGTACTTC,CASNTYRQGANEQYF
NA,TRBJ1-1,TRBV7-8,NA,TGTGCCAGTACACCCGAGAGGGCGCGCACTGAAGCTTTCTTT,CASTPERARTEAFF
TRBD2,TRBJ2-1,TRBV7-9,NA,TGTGCCAGCAGCTTATTGGCGGCTAGCGGGCGGAGTGAGCAGTTCTTC,CASSLLAASGRSEQFF
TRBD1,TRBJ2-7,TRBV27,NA,TGTGCCAGCAGACGGAGTGACAGGGGAGAGGCCGAGCAGTACTTC,CASRRSDRGEAEQYF
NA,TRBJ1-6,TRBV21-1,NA,TGTGCCACTCGGGATAATTCACCCCTCCACTTT,CATRDNSPLHF
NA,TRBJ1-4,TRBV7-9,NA,TGTGCCAGCAGGGCAGGGCTAGAAAAACTGTTTTTT,CASRAGLEKLFF
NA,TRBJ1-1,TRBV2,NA,TGTGCCAGCAGCGGAGACAGAGACACTGAAGCTTTCTTT,CASSGDRDTEAFF
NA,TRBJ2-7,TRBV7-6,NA,TGTGCCAGCAGCTTAGGACAGGAGCCCTACGAGCAGTACTTC,CASSLGQEPYEQYF
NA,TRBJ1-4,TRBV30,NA,TGTGCCTGGAGTGTAGCCAGGGACACGGGAAAACTGTTTTTT,CAWSVARDTGKLFF
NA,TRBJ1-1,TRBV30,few,TGTGCCTGGAGTTCCGAGGCTGAAGCTTTCTTT,CAWSSEAEAFF
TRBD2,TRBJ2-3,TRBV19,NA,TGTGCCAGTAGTATTATGGCGGGGGGGCTCGTGAGCACAGATACGCAGTATTTT,CASSIMAGGLVSTDTQYF
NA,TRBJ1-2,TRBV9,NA,TGTGCCAGCAGCCCGCCGACAGAGCTCTTCGTCTATGGCTACACCTTC,CASSPPTELFVYGYTF
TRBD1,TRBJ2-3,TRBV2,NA,TGTGCCAGCAGTGTAATAAGGGGCAGGGGGTTAACAGATACGCAGTATTTT,CASSVIRGRGLTDTQYF
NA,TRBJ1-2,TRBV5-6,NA,TGTGCCAGCAGTTTTTCCTCAGGGGCTGGCTACACCTTC,CASSFSSGAGYTF
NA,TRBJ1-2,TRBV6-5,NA,TGTGCCAGCAGTTATATCGGGTCCCCTAACTATGGCTACACCTTC,CASSYIGSPNYGYTF
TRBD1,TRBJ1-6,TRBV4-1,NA,TGCGCCAGCAGCCAAGATGAGGGGGCGAATTCACCCCTCCACTTT,CASSQDEGANSPLHF
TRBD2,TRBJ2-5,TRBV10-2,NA,TGCGCCAGCGGAAAGCGGGGGGGACAAGAGACCCAGTACTTC,CASGKRGGQETQYF
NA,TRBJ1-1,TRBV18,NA,TGTGCCAGCTCACCGCGGCAGAACACTGAAGCTTTCTTT,CASSPRQNTEAFF
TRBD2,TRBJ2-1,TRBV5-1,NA,TGCGCCAGCAGCTTAGCGGGGGAGGATCGTAAGCAGTTCTTC,CASSLAGEDRKQFF
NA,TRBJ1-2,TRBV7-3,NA,TGTGCCAGCAGCGAACCGACAGCCTATGGCTACACCTTC,CASSEPTAYGYTF
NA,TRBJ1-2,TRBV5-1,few,TGCGCCAGCAGCTTGGCTCACAGTGAGTGGGATGGCTACACCTTC,CASSLAHSEWDGYTF
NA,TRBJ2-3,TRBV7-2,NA,TGTGCCAGCAGCGTTAACGGGATTAGCACAGATACGCAGTATTTT,CASSVNGISTDTQYF
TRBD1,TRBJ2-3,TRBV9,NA,TGTGCCAGCAGCGCCGGGGGACAGGGAGGAGCAGATACGCAGTATTTT,CASSAGGQGGADTQYF
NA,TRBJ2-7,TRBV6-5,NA,TGTGCCAGCAGTTCCGGGGGCGAGCAGTACTTC,CASSSGGEQYF
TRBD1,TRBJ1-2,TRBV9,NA,TGTGCCAGCAGCCGGGACAGGGAAACCTATGGCTACACCTTC,CASSRDRETYGYTF
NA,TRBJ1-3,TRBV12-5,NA,TGTGCTAGTGGTCCCTCGGCTGGAAACACCATATATTTT,CASGPSAGNTIYF
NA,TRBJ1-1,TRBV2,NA,TGTGCCAGCAGTGCAGGGACTGAAGCTTTCTTT,CASSAGTEAFF
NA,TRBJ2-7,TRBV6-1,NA,TGTGCCAGCAGTGGTGCGGGAACCTACGAGCAGTACTTC,CASSGAGTYEQYF
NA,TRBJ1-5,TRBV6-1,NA,TGTGCCAGCAGTGAAGACAGGGTAATGTTAAGTCAGCCCCAGCATTTT,CASSEDRVMLSQPQHF
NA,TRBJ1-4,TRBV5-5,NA,TGTGCCAGCAGCTTGCCCGGGACTCCAGTCAATGAAAAACTGTTTTTT,CASSLPGTPVNEKLFF
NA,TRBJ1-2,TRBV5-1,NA,TGCGCCAGCAGCTTGGCGGAGCCTGGCTATGGCTACACCTTC,CASSLAEPGYGYTF
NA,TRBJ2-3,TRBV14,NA,TGTGCCAGCAGCCAAGGGAATAGCCCTAGCACAGATACGCAGTATTTT,CASSQGNSPSTDTQYF
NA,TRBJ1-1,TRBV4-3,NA,TGCGCCAGCAGCCAGGACAGGAACACTGAAGCTTTCTTT,CASSQDRNTEAFF
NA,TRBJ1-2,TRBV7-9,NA,TGTGCCAGCAGCTTGGATACCAGGGGAAATGGCTACACCTTC,CASSLDTRGNGYTF
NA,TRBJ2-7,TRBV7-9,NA,TGTGCCAGCAGCTTAGAAACAGACCCCTATTACGAGCAGTACTTC,CASSLETDPYYEQYF
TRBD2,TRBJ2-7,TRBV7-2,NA,TGTGCCAGCAGCCGACTTAGCGGGGGGGCTTCTTACGAGCAGTACTTC,CASSRLSGGASYEQYF
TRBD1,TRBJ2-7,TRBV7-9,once,TGTGCCAGCAGCCCGAGCAGGGGGCGGGTCGACGAGCAGTACTTC,CASSPSRGRVDEQYF
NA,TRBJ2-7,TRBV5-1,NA,TGCGCCAGCAGCGCTGTAACAGGTTACGAGCAGTACTTC,CASSAVTGYEQYF
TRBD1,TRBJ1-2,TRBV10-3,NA,TGTGCCACCCTTGGACAGGCCCCCTATGGCTACACCTTC,CATLGQAPYGYTF
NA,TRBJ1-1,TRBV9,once,TGTGCCAGCATGAGCCAGGATGGAGCTTTCTTT,CASMSQDGAFF
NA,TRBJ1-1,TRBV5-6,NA,TGTGCCAGCAGCGCAAGGACAGCTATGAACACTGAAGCTTTCTTT,CASSARTAMNTEAFF
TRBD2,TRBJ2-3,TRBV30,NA,TGTGCCTGGAGTGGGGCTAGCGGGGGGAGCACAGATACGCAGTATTTT,CAWSGASGGSTDTQYF
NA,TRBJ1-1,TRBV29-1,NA,TGCAGCGTTTCGGGGAACTTGAACACTGAAGCTTTCTTT,CSVSGNLNTEAFF
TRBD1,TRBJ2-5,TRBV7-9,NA,TGTGCCAGCAGCCGATGGAGCGAGGGGGCCGGGACCCAGTACTTC,CASSRWSEGAGTQYF
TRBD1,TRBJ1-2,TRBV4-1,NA,TGCGCCAGCAGCTTTCCGGGACAGGGGGATGGCTACACCTTC,CASSFPGQGDGYTF